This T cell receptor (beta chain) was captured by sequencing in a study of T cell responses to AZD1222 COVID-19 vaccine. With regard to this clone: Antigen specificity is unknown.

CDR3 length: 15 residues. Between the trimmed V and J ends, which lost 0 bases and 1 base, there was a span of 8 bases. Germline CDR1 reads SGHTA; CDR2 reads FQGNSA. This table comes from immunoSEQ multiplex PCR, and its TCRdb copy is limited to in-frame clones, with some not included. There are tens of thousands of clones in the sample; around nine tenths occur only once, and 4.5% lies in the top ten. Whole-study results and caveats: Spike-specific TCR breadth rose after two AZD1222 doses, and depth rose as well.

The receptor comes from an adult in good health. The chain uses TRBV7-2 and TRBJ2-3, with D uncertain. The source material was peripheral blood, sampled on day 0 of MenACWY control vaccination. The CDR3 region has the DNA TGTGCCAGCAGCTTAGCGTCCGGGCGCACAGATACGCAGTATTTT. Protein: CASSLASGRTDTQYF.